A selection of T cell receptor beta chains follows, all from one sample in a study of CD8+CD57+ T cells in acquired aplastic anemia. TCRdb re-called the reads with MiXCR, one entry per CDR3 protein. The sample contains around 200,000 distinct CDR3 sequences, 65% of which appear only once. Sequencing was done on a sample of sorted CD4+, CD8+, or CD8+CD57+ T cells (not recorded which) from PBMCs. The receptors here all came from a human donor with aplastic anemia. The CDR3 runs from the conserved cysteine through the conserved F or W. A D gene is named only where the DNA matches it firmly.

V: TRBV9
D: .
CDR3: CASSVVYGDEQYF

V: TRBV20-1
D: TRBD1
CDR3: CSAPGTGGMETQYF

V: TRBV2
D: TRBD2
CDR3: CASSEALPSAGGGAGELFF

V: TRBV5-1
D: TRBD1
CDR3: CASSLGDRGMAFF

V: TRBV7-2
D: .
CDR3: CASSLGLEITNEQFF

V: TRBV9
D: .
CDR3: CASSVFVAPRAGELFF

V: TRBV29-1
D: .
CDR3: CSVQGEENYGYTF

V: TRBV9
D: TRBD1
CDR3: CASRTGEDYGYTF

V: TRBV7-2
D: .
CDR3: CASTWGTGSTQYF

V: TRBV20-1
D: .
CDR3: CSARGTDEQYF

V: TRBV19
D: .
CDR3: CASSLRDGYEQYF

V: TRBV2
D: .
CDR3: CASSPGIFADTQYF

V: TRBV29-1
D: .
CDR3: CSVEARDTTEAFF

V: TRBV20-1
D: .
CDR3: CSASGRGRHYEQYF

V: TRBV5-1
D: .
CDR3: CASARDTNTEAFF

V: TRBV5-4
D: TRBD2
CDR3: CASSPGTSGDYNEQFF

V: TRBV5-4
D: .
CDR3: CASRRGRSEAFF

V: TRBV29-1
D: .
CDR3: CSVEGTGYNEQFF

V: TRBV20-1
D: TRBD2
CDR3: CSAIAGVWTDTQYF

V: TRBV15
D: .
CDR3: CATRSYAEQFF

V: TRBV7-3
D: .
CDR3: CASSLKRAAGELFF

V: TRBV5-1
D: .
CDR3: CASSYAAYEQYF

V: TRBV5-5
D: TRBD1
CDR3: CASSFHRGATGKETQYF

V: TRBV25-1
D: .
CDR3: CASSPTGPGYGYTF

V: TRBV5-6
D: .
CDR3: CASSSWAANTGELFF

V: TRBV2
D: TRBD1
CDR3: CASSHRDRGRPEAFF

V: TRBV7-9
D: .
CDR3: CASSLPKESGASGNEQFF

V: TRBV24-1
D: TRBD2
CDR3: CATSDGTSGVNEQFF

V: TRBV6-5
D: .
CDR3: CASSYSGRQTYEQYF

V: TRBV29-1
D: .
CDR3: CSVVTDQYGYTF

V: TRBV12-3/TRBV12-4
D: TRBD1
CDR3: CASSPGTARGPPEAFF

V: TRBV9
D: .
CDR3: CASSVRSSGNTIYF

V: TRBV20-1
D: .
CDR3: CSARSDRGRTGELFF